The source of this T cell receptor beta chain is a study of T cell responses to AZD1222 COVID-19 vaccine (dated by TCRdb to 2020 to 2023). Notes on the research overall: AZD1222 recipients given second doses at about 4 weeks or at about 12 weeks were pooled, since spike-specific TCR depth and breadth were not found to differ between the two schedules. A total of around 240 trial participants underwent TCR sequencing, of whom about 210 received two doses of AZD1222 and 26 received two doses of the MenACWY control vaccine. Trial participants were enrolled by age into 18-55, 56-69 and 70-plus year subgroups, with about 150, 28 and 57 TCR-sequenced participants respectively.

As regards this clone: What this receptor recognizes is not known. It has no much larger one-base neighbor in the sample; base qualities were not kept.

General conclusions and limits of the study: Reportedly, close to half of the unique spike-specific TCRs recognized epitopes lying outside the regions that are mutated in the B.1.351 and B.1.1.7 variants. After two AZD1222 doses, spike-specific TCR breadth and depth were significantly higher than at day 0 and than in MenACWY recipients. Most participants were white British and females outnumbered males, and the authors suggested that clonal diversity may have been underestimated. Only five to seven AZD1222 recipients were SARS-CoV-2 seropositive at baseline, limiting conclusions about previously exposed vaccinees. CD4 TCRs associated with the vaccine covered the entire spike protein, and the dominant responses were in regions 160-218 and 743-854. No day 14 peak-response samples were available, so repertoires were characterized only after the peak T cell response. In the small 56-69-year group, the increase in depth fell short of significance, most likely because of low power.

The sample's time point label, decoded: baseline before first vaccination. The vaccinee samples were drawn from two UK trials, COV001 and COV002, one of which was a single-blind randomized controlled phase 2/3 trial testing AZD1222 (ChAdOx1 nCoV-19) in healthy adults. Trial participant PBMC samples were collected at day 0 and day 28 after the second dose for TCRbeta chain sequencing. V loses 3 bases at its end and J loses 6 bases; junction bases beyond the gene matches: 2. Based on the germline V gene, the CDR1 and CDR2 sequences are SGHRS and YFSETQ. The CDR3 measures 12 amino acids from cysteine to phenylalanine. Just the 36-base CDR3 DNA is kept, in frame starting at base 1. The CDR3 regions of human TCRbeta chains were analyzed by immunosequencing. Concerning the study's data processing: TCRs in the repertoires were compared against a reference library of SARS-CoV-2-specific TCRs that had been generated with the MIRA antigen-specificity platform. Breadth was defined as the fraction of unique TCRs that were SARS-CoV-2-associated. Depth was defined as the fraction of total T cells that were SARS-CoV-2-associated. Using the MIRA data, each spike-specific TCR was mapped to the spike region that the TCR reacts to and placed in a CD4 or CD8 class. Log10-transformed breadth and depth values were compared by one-way ANOVA with Sidak's multiple comparisons tests. As stored in TCRdb, this immuneACCESS dataset retains in-frame rearrangements with V and J assigned. A fraction of the clones does not appear; measured against another copy, unresolved V genes explain less than half of the discrepancy, and the remainder lacks a known reason. The DNA was the basis for D and trimming; V, J and clone size are from that table. For this sample the table gives roughly 160,000 clones, of which about 92% were detected only once. The biggest ten clones account for over 0.7% of the sample.

Here the sequenced sample was peripheral blood, taken on day 0 of AZD1222 vaccination. The origin of this receptor is an adult in good health. The sequence joins TRBV5-1 to TRBJ2-7; a stretch of 8 junction bases matches TRBD1. CDR3 reads: CASSYGQGEQYF. The nucleotide sequence is given as TGCGCCAGCAGCTATGGACAGGGCGAGCAGTACTTC.